Listed here are 24 T cell receptor beta chains from one sample, sequenced in a study of CD8+ T cells in alopecia areata (dated by TCRdb to 2016 to 2019). The library was produced with the immunoSEQ multiplex PCR assay. RNA was extracted from all samples and reverse transcribed into cDNA, which served as template for TCR sequencing. TCRdb carries this immuneACCESS record with in-frame sequences only. Its versions omit some clonotypes, under half of them owing to an unresolved V gene in the studies checked, with the rest unexplained. The sample table holds around 200,000 clones, of which 50% to 75% were seen once. Together, the top ten hold around 4.3% of the sample. The time point label of this sample denotes: about 4 weeks on oral tofacitinib. In light of the paper, this sample's treatment or condition label describes: oral pan-JAK inhibitor, 5-10 mg twice daily. Sequencing was performed on CD4+ T cells sorted from blood, taken at week 4, from a patient treated with tofacitinib. The receptors were gathered from a human donor with alopecia areata.

The V and J genes are TRBV30 and TRBJ1-1, with 7 nucleotides matching TRBD1. Germline V gene lookup returns CDR1 GTSNPN and CDR2 SVGIG (reference sequence). This CDR3 is 13 amino acids long. The V and J ends lost 2 bases and 3 bases, in that order; junction bases with no gene match: 3. CDR3 in amino acids: CAWSPTGDTEAFF. The CDR3 nucleotides are TGTGCCTGGAGTCCCACAGGGGACACTGAAGCTTTCTTT.

The rearrangement uses TRBV9 and TRBJ2-1, with D possibly matching TRBD1 (6 bases). V was cut by 4 bases and J by 0 bases, with 14 bases left in between. Germline-derived CDR1 and CDR2 are SGDLS and YYNGEE. The CDR3 sequence is 16 residues long. CDR3: CASSPWTDSSYNEQFF. The CDR3 nucleotides are TGTGCCAGCAGCCCCTGGACAGATAGCTCCTACAATGAGCAGTTCTTC.

This clone has just a few counts. In nucleotides, the CDR3 is TGCGCCAGCAGCTTGAGGGGGACAGGGTGGGATGAGCAGTTCTTC. Its protein product is CASSLRGTGWDEQFF. This chain uses TRBV5-1 with TRBJ2-1, with TRBD1 identical over 9 bases. After removal of 1 base from V and 8 bases from J, the junction contained 7 bases not matched to a gene. The germline gives CDR1 SGHRS, CDR2 YFSETQ. The CDR3 loop spans 15 amino acids. The full variable domain, in which reference TRBV5-1 and TRBJ2-1 provide the parts outside the CDR3, is KAGVTQTPRYLIKTRGQQVTLSCSPISGHRSVSWYQQTPGQGLQFLFEYFSETQRNKGNFPGRFSGRQFSNSRSEMNVSTLELGDSALYLCASSLRGTGWDEQFFGPGTRLTVL.

As to this clone: Distinct nucleotide sequences in the sample also encode this CDR3. The chain recombines TRBV30 with TRBJ2-5; 7 bases agree with TRBD1. This CDR3 region has 13 residues. J was trimmed by 5 bases and V by 3 bases; bases with no gene match: 6. Germline lookup yields CDR1 GTSNPN and CDR2 SVGIG (reference sequence). For the CDR3, the DNA is TGTGCCTGGAGCGTAGGGGGCAAGGAGACCCAGTACTTC. This codes for CAWSVGGKETQYF.

The chain recombines TRBV29-1 with TRBJ2-3; 9 positions match TRBD1. From germline, CDR1 is SQVTM and CDR2 ANQGSEA. V trimming: 6 bases; J trimming: 4 bases; junction bases outside the gene matches: 14. The CDR3 covers 16 residues. In DNA, the CDR3 is TGCAGCGTGGAGCCGGGACAGGGAAGGAGGCCAGATACGCAGTATTTT. This gives the protein CSVEPGQGRRPDTQYF.

The chain carries TRBV29-1 and TRBJ1-1; D perhaps matches TRBD1 (5 bases). V was clipped by 2 bases and J by 0 bases, with 7 bases between them. This CDR3 comprises 13 residues. Germline V gene data show CDR1 as SQVTM and CDR2 as ANQGSEA. CDR3 region: CSVEKGMNTEAFF. The CDR3, as DNA: TGCAGCGTTGAAAAGGGGATGAACACTGAAGCTTTCTTT.

The V gene is TRBV4-3, the J gene TRBJ1-6; no clear D gene. The CDR3 sequence is 16 residues long. The V end was cut by 1 base, the J end by 8 bases, with 15 bases between. Per the germline V gene, CDR1 is LGHNA and CDR2 is YSLEER. The CDR3 DNA sequence: TGCGCCAGCAGCCAAGGAACGACTGGTGGAGATTCACCCCTCCACTTT. Protein: CASSQGTTGGDSPLHF.

The DNA for the CDR3 is TGTGCCAGCAGTTCGCCAGGAGCCATGAACACTGAAGCTTTCTTT. Its protein product is CASSSPGAMNTEAFF. The chain has TRBV6-5 and TRBJ1-1; D remains unclear. V shed 4 bases and J shed 0 bases, with 12 bases lying between them. The CDR3 is 15 residues long. Germline V gives CDR1 MNHEY, CDR2 SVGAGI.

The chain employs TRBV10-3 and TRBJ2-2, with D perhaps being TRBD1 or TRBD2 (5 bases each). CDR1 is ENHRY and CDR2 is SYGVKD in the germline V gene. V was clipped by 8 bases and J by 3 bases, with 13 bases between them. The CDR3 runs to 14 residues. The CDR3 protein is CAIAGDGDTGELFF. As DNA, the CDR3 is TGTGCCATCGCCGGGGACGGGGACACCGGGGAGCTGTTTTTT.

The V and J genes are TRBV29-1 and TRBJ2-3; 8 bases match TRBD1. J was trimmed by 0 bases and V by 5 bases; bases with no gene match: 4. This CDR3 is built from 14 residues. Germline V gene sequence: CDR1 SQVTM, CDR2 ANQGSEA. The CDR3 DNA reads TGCAGCGTTACGACAGGGGTGAGCACAGATACGCAGTATTTT. This translates into CSVTTGVSTDTQYF.

This clone was observed a single time. V and J are TRBV30 and TRBJ1-1, with 8 bases identical to TRBD1. The CDR3 consists of 16 residues. Germline trimming cut 2 bases from V and 5 bases from J; bases unmatched to any gene: 13. CDR1 and CDR2 from the germline V gene are GTSNPN and SVGIG (reference sequence). The DNA for the CDR3 is TGTGCCTGGAGTACTACAAGGACAGGGCGAGGAACTGAAGCTTTCTTT. It encodes CAWSTTRTGRGTEAFF.

The chain combines TRBV12-5 with TRBJ1-2, with D unresolved. Germline V gene lookup returns CDR1 LGHNT and CDR2 FRNRAP. This CDR3 contains 11 residues. V dropped 0 bases and J dropped 6 bases, with 2 bases sitting between them. The CDR3 DNA sequence: TGTGCTAGTGGTTTGGTCAATGGCTACACCTTC. Its translation: CASGLVNGYTF.

The V and J genes are TRBV29-1 and TRBJ1-1; 8 bases line up with TRBD1. V was clipped by 6 bases and J by 3 bases; unmatched bases: 9. Germline CDR1 reads SQVTM; CDR2 reads ANQGSEA. The CDR3 is 14 residues long. The CDR3 region is CSVRTQGGYTEAFF. The CDR3 nucleotides read TGCAGCGTACGCACACAGGGGGGCTACACTGAAGCTTTCTTT.

This clone was seen only a few times. The rearrangement uses TRBV4-2 and TRBJ1-2; D remains ambiguous. V was clipped by 0 bases and J by 1 base, with 3 bases between them. The CDR3 contains 13 residues. CDR1 and CDR2 (germline): LGHNA, YNFKEQ. CDR3 bases: TGTGCCAGCAGCCAAGATGTTAACTATGGCTACACCTTC. Translation gives CASSQDVNYGYTF.

The rearrangement links TRBV18 to TRBJ2-3, with D maybe TRBD2 (6 bases). Trimming removed 7 bases at V and 2 bases at J, with 19 bases between. The CDR3 sequence is 16 residues long. Germline lookup yields CDR1 KGHSH and CDR2 LQKENI. CDR3 sequence reads: CASFDEEGHNTDTQYF. In DNA form, the CDR3 reads TGTGCCAGCTTTGATGAGGAGGGCCATAACACAGATACGCAGTATTTT.

The chain links TRBV4-2 to TRBJ1-2, with D possibly matching TRBD1 (6 bases). Looked up from germline, CDR1 is LGHNA and CDR2 is YNFKEQ. Between the trimmed V and J ends, which lost 1 base and 5 bases, there was a span of 17 bases. CDR3 length: 16 amino acids. The CDR3 DNA is TGTGCCAGCAGCCAAGTGGGGGCCTCTGGGGATTATGGCTACACCTTC. As protein: CASSQVGASGDYGYTF.

The table lists this clone with a few counts. This chain links TRBV4-2 with TRBJ1-2; D is unresolved. This CDR3 has 14 amino acids. V was trimmed by 0 bases and J by 4 bases, leaving 9 bases between them. Germline V gene sequence: CDR1 LGHNA, CDR2 YNFKEQ. The CDR3 DNA follows: TGTGCCAGCAGCCAAGAAGCAGCGAGCTATGGCTACACCTTC. It translates to CASSQEAASYGYTF.

The chain recombines TRBV29-1 with TRBJ2-1; no reliable D call. CDR3 size: 13 residues. V lost 1 base and J 6 bases, leaving 10 bases between the germline ends. The germline V gene encodes CDR1 SQVTM and CDR2 ANQGSEA. CDR3 coding DNA: TGCAGCGTTGAAGTCGTGACACCCAATGAGCAGTTCTTC. This encodes CSVEVVTPNEQFF.

A few counts support this clone. The chain employs TRBV5-1 and TRBJ2-5; perhaps TRBD1 as D (6 bases). The CDR3 loop spans 15 amino acids. Trimming pared 1 base from V and 4 bases from J, leaving 14 bases between. Germline assignment: CDR1 SGHRS and CDR2 YFSETQ. CDR3 nucleotide sequence: TGCGCCAGCAGCTTGAATCCAGGGGTAGGAGAGACCCAGTACTTC. Translating gives CASSLNPGVGETQYF.

The chain employs TRBV27 and TRBJ1-1; a possible D gene is TRBD1 (6 bases). There are 12 residues in the CDR3. V was shortened by 7 bases and J by 0 bases, with 6 bases between the two germline ends. CDR1 is MNHEY and CDR2 is SMNVEV in the germline V gene (reference sequence). The CDR3 is CASKGVNTEAFF. The CDR3 coding sequence is TGTGCCAGCAAGGGGGTGAACACTGAAGCTTTCTTT.

The chain carries TRBV2 and TRBJ2-7; 7 bases are shared with TRBD2. Germline lookup yields CDR1 SNHLY and CDR2 FYNNEI. This CDR3 comprises 13 residues. V dropped 6 bases and J dropped 7; count of bases not matched to a gene: 9. CDR3 DNA sequence: TGTGCCAGCAGCCCCAGGGTGGGAGGGGAGCAGTACTTC. Protein product: CASSPRVGGEQYF.

The chain joins TRBV29-1 to TRBJ2-1; unclear D gene. V gave up 4 bases and J gave up 6 bases, with 4 bases separating them. Looked up from germline, CDR1 is SQVTM and CDR2 is ANQGSEA. This CDR3 spans 10 amino acids. CDR3 sequence: CSVVGNEQFF. The DNA of the CDR3 is TGCAGCGTTGTAGGCAATGAGCAGTTCTTC.

This clone has just a few counts. The chain has TRBV7-9 and TRBJ2-1; 7 nucleotides align to TRBD2. V dropped 1 base and J dropped 8; count of bases not matched to a gene: 11. CDR1 is SEHNR and CDR2 is FQNEAQ in the germline V gene (reference sequence). The CDR3 totals 16 residues. The CDR3 here is CASSLGPSGALDEQFF. The CDR3 nucleotides are TGTGCCAGCAGCTTAGGGCCCAGCGGGGCCTTGGATGAGCAGTTCTTC.

This rearrangement joins TRBV11-3 to TRBJ1-1; 8 positions agree with TRBD1. The CDR3 is 15 amino acids. Germline values: CDR1 SGHNT, CDR2 YENEEA. V shed 5 bases, J shed 0 bases, and the junction held 5 bases outside the gene matches. The DNA of the CDR3 is TGTGCCAGCAGCCAAAGACAGGGGATGAACACTGAAGCTTTCTTT. Encoded protein: CASSQRQGMNTEAFF.